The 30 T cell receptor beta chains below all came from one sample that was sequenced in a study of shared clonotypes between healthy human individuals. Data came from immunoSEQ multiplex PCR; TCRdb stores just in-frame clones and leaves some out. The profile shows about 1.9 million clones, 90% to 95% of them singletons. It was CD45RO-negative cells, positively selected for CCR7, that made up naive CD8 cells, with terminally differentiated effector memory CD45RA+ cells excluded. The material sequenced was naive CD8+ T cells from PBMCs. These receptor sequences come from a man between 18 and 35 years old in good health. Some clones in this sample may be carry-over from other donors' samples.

The CDR3 DNA reads as TGCGCCAGCAGCTTGGCCCTTCGACAGGGTGACACTGAAGCTTTCTTT. This codes for CASSLALRQGDTEAFF. The V call is TRBV5-1, the J call TRBJ1-1; 7 bases are shared with TRBD1. CDR1 is SGHRS, CDR2 YFSETQ, per germline. V was pared by 0 bases and J by 3 bases, with 8 bases of the junction left unmatched. CDR3 length equals 16 residues.

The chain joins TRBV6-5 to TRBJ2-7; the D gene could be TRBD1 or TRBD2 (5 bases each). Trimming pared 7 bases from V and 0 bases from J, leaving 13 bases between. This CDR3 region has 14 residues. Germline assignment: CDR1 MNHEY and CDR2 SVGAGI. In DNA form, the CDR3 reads TGTGCCAGCAACCTCCGGGGCGCCTCCTACGAGCAGTACTTC. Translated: CASNLRGASYEQYF.

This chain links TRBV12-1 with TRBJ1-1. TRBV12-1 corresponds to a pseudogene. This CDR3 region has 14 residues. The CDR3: CASSFPRFNTEAFF. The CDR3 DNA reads TGTGCCAGCAGCTTTCCCCGGTTTAACACTGAAGCTTTCTTT.

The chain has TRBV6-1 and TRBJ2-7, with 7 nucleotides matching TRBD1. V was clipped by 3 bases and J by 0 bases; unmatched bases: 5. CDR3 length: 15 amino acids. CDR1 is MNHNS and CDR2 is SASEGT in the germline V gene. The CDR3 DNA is TGTGCCAGCAGTGAGCTGGGACAGAGCTCCTACGAGCAGTACTTC. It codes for CASSELGQSSYEQYF.

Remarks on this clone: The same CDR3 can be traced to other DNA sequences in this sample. CDR3 protein: CASSLGAETQYF. CDR3 in DNA: TGTGCCAGCAGCCTGGGGGCGGAGACCCAGTACTTC. The chain has TRBV7-9 and TRBJ2-5, with D perhaps TRBD1 (6 bases). The germline gives CDR1 SEHNR, CDR2 FQNEAQ (reference sequence). This CDR3 has 12 amino acids. Trimming pared 5 bases from V and 5 bases from J, leaving 9 bases between.

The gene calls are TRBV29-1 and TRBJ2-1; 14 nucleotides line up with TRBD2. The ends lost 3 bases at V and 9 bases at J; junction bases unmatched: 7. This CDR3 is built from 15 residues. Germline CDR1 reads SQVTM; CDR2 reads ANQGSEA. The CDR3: CSVDPTSGRASEQFF. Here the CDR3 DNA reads TGCAGCGTTGATCCGACTAGCGGGAGGGCCTCTGAGCAGTTCTTC.

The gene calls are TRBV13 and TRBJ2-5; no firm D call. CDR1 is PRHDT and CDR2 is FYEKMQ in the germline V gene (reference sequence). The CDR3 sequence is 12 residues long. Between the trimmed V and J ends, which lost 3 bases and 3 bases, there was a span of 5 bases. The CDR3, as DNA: TGTGCCAGCAGCTTTCATAAAGAGACCCAGTACTTC. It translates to CASSFHKETQYF.

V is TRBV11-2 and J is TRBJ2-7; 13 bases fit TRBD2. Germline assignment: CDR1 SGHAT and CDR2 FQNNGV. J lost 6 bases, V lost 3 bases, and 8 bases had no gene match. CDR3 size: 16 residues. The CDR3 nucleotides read TGTGCCAGCAGCTTCCCGGGACTAGCGGGATGGAGCGAGCAGTACTTC. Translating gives CASSFPGLAGWSEQYF.

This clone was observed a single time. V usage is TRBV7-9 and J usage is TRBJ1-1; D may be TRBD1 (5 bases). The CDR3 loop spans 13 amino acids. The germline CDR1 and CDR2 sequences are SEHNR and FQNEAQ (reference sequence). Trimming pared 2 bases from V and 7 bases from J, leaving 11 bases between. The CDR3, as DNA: TGTGCCAGCAGCTTAATAAGGGGACTTGAAGCTTTCTTT. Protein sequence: CASSLIRGLEAFF.

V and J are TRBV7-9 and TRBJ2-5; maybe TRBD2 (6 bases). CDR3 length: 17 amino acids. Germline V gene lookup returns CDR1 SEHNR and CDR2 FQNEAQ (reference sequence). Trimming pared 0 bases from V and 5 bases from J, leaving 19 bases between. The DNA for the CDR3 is TGTGCCAGCAGCTTAGCGATACGGAGCGGGCTTCGGGAGACCCAGTACTTC. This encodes CASSLAIRSGLRETQYF.

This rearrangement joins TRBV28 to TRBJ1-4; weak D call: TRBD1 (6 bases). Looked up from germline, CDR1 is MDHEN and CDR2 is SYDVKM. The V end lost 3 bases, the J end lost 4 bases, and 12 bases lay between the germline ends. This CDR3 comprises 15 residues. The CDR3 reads CASSFRQELNEKLFF. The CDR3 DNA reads TGTGCCAGCAGTTTTCGACAGGAGCTTAATGAAAAACTGTTTTTT.

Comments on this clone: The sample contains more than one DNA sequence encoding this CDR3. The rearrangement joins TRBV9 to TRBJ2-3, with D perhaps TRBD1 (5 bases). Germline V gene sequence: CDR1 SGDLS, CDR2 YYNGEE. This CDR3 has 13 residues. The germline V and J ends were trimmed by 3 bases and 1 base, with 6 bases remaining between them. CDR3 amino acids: CASSGRGTDTQYF. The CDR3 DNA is TGTGCCAGCAGCGGCAGGGGCACAGATACGCAGTATTTT.

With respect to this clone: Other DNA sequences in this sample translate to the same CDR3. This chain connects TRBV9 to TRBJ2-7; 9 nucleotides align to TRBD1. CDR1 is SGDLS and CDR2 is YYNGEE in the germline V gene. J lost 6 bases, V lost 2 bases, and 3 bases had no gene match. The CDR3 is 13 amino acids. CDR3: CASSVGQGSEQYF. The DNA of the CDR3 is TGTGCCAGCAGCGTCGGACAGGGGAGCGAGCAGTACTTC.

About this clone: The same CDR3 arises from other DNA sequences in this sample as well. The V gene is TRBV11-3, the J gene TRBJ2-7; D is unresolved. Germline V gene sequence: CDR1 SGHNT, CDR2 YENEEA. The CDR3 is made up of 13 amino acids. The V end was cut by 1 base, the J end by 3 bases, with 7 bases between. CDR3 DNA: TGTGCCAGCAGCTTAGGTGTCGGCTACGAGCAGTACTTC. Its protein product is CASSLGVGYEQYF.

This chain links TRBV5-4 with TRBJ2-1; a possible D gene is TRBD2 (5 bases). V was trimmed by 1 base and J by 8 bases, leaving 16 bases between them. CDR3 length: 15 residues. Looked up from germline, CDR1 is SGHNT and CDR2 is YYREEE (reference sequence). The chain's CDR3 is CASSLIRDLGDEQFF. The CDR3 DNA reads TGTGCCAGCAGCTTGATCCGGGATCTTGGGGATGAGCAGTTCTTC.

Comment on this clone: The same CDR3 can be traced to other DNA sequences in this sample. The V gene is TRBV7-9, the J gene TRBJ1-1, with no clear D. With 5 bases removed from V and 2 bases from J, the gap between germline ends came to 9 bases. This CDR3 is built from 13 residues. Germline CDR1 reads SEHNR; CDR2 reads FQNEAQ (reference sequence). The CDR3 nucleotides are TGTGCCAGCAGCCTGCCAGGTAACACTGAAGCTTTCTTT. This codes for CASSLPGNTEAFF.

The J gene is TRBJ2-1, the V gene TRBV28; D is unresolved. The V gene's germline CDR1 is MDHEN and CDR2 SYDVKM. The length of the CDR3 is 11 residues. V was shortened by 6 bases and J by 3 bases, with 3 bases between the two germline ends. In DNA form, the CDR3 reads TGTGCCAGCAGACGCTACAATGAGCAGTTCTTC. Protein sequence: CASRRYNEQFF.

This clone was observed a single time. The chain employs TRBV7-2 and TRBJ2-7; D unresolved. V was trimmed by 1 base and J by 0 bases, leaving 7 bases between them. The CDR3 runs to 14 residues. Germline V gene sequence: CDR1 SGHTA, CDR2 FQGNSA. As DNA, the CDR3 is TGTGCCAGCAGCTTAGTGCCGGCCTCCTACGAGCAGTACTTC. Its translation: CASSLVPASYEQYF.

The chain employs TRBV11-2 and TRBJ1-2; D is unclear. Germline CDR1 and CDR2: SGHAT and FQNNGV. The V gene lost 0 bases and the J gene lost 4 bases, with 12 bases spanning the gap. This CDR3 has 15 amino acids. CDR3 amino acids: CASSLDQASAYGYTF. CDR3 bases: TGTGCCAGCAGCTTAGATCAGGCCTCCGCCTATGGCTACACCTTC.

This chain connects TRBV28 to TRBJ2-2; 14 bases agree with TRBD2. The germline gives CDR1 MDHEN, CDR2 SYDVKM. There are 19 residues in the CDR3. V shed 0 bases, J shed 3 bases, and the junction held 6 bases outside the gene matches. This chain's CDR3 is CASSLWGTSGSSDTGELFF. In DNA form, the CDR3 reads TGTGCCAGCAGTTTATGGGGGACTAGCGGGAGCTCGGACACCGGGGAGCTGTTTTTT.

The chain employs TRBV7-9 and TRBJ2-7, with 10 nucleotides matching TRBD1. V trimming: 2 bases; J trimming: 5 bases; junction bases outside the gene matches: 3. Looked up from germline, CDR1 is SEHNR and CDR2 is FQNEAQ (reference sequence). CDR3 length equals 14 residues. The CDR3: CASSLFGTGDEQYF. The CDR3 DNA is TGTGCCAGCAGCTTATTCGGGACAGGGGACGAGCAGTACTTC.

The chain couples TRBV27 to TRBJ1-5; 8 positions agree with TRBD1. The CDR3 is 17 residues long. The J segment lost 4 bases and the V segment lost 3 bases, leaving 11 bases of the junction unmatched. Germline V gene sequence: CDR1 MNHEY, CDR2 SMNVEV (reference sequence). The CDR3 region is CASSLSTGGRSNQPQHF. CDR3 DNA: TGTGCCAGCAGTTTGTCTACAGGGGGTAGGAGTAATCAGCCCCAGCATTTT.

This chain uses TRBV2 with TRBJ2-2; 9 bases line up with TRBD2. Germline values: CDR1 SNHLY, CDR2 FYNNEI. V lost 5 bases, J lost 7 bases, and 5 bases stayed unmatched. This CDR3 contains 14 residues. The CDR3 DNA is TGTGCCAGCAGTCTTACAGCGGGAGGCGGGGAGCTGTTTTTT. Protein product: CASSLTAGGGELFF.

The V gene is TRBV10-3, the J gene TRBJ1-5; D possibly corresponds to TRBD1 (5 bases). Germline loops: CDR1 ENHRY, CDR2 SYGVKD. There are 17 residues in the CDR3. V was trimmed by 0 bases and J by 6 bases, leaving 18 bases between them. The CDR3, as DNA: TGTGCCATCAGTGAGTCTCGGTATTCTGGCAGGGCTCAGCCCCAGCATTTT. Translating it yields CAISESRYSGRAQPQHF.

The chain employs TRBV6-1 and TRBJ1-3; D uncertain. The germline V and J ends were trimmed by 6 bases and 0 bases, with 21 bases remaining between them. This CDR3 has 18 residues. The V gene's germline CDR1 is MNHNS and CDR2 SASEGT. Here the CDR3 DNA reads TGTGCCAGCAGCGAACTGATTGGGAGGACGAGCTCTGGAAACACCATATATTTT. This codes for CASSELIGRTSSGNTIYF.

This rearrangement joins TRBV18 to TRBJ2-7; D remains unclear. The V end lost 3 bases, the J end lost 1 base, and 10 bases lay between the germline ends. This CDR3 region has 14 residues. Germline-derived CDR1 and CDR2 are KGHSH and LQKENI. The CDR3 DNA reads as TGTGCCAGCTCACCTAGTAAAAGGTCCTACGAGCAGTACTTC. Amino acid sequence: CASSPSKRSYEQYF.

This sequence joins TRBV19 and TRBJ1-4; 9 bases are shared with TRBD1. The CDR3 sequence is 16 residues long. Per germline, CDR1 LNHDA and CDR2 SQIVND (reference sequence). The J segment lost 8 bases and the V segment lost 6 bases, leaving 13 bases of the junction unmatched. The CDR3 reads CASSRPGTGSYEKLFF. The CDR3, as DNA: TGTGCCAGTAGCCGTCCCGGGACAGGGAGCTACGAAAAACTGTTTTTT.

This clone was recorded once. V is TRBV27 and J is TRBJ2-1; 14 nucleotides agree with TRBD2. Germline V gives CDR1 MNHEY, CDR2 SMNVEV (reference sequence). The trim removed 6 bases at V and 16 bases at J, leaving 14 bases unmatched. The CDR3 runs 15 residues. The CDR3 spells CASSQEGLAGELIFF. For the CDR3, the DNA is TGTGCCAGCAGCCAAGAGGGACTAGCGGGAGAACTTATCTTCTTC.

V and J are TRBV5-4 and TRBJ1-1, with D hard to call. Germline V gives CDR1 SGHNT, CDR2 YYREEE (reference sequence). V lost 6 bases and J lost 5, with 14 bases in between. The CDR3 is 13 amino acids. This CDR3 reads CASMGGSGTEAFF. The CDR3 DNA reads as TGTGCCAGCATGGGAGGGAGTGGAACTGAAGCTTTCTTT.

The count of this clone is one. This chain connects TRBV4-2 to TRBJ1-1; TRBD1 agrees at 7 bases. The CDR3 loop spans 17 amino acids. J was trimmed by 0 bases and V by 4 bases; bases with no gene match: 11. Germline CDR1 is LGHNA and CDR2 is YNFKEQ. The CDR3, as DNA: TGTGCCAGCAGCCCTGCTCCGGGACAGTTCATGAACACTGAAGCTTTCTTT. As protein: CASSPAPGQFMNTEAFF.